The 5 T cell receptor beta chains in this list originate from one sample, sequenced in a study of CD8+CD57+ T cells in acquired aplastic anemia. Template material for TCR beta VDJ and CDR3 profiling consisted of genomic DNA. TCRdb reprocessed the reads via MiXCR and lists one record per CDR3 protein. The sample records about 220,000 distinct CDR3 sequences, around 32% being singletons. The sample was sorted CD4+, CD8+, or CD8+CD57+ T cells (not recorded which) from PBMCs. The receptor set was obtained from a human donor in good health, serving as a control.

This clonotype was observed many times. V and J are TRBV7-6 and TRBJ1-5; a weak D match, TRBD1 (5 bases). Trimming took 5 bases from V and 0 from J, leaving 17 bases between them. CDR1 and CDR2 from the germline V gene are SGHVS and FNYEAQ. CDR3 length: 17 residues. CDR3 protein: CASSADPGILSNQPQHF. The CDR3 DNA reads as TGTGCCAGCAGCGCGGATCCAGGGATCCTTAGCAATCAGCCCCAGCATTTT. The whole variable domain, remainder taken from reference TRBV7-6 and TRBJ1-5, is GAGVSQSPRYKVTKRGQDVALRCDPISGHVSLYWYRQALGQGPEFLTYFNYEAQQDKSGLPNDRFSAERPEGSISTLTIQRTEQRDSAMYRCASSADPGILSNQPQHFGDGTRLSIL.

In this sample, this clonotype turned up many times. The V call is TRBV28, the J call TRBJ2-7; the D call may be TRBD1 or TRBD2 (5 bases each). CDR1 and CDR2 from the germline V gene are MDHEN and SYDVKM. The ends were cut back, 7 bases at V and 6 bases at J, with 25 bases in the middle. The CDR3 is 16 amino acids. CDR3 nucleotide sequence: TGTGCCAGCACCACACTCTGGGGGACCGATTCTTCCGAGCAGTACTTC. It translates to CASTTLWGTDSSEQYF.

This clonotype was counted ten times or more. The V call is TRBV20-1, the J call TRBJ2-5, with a tentative D call TRBD1 (5 bases). CDR1 is DFQATT, CDR2 SNEGSKA, per germline (reference sequence). The CDR3 runs to 14 residues. V was shortened by 5 bases and J by 3 bases, with 16 bases between the two germline ends. CDR3 bases: TGCAGTGCTTATAGGCTGACAGATAAAGAGACCCAGTACTTC. Protein: CSAYRLTDKETQYF.

This clonotype was detected once. Since a much larger clone is just one base distant, this may be a read error. This chain connects TRBV7-2 to TRBJ2-3; TRBD1 is a possible D gene (6 bases). CDR1 is SGHTA, CDR2 FQGNSA, per germline. This CDR3 is 13 amino acids long. The CDR3 region is CASSRRGQYDTAF. The CDR3 DNA reads as TGTGCCAGCAGCCGCAGAGGACAGTACGACACAGCCTTT.

This clonotype was observed many times. The chain recombines TRBV7-2 with TRBJ1-2; the D gene is possibly TRBD1 (6 bases). Trimming removed 6 bases from V and 6 bases from J, with 20 bases in between. Germline CDR1 and CDR2: SGHTA and FQGNSA. This CDR3 is built from 15 residues. CDR3 coding DNA: TGTGCCAGCAGGAAAGGACAGAATCGTGATAATGGCTACACCTTC. This translates into CASRKGQNRDNGYTF.